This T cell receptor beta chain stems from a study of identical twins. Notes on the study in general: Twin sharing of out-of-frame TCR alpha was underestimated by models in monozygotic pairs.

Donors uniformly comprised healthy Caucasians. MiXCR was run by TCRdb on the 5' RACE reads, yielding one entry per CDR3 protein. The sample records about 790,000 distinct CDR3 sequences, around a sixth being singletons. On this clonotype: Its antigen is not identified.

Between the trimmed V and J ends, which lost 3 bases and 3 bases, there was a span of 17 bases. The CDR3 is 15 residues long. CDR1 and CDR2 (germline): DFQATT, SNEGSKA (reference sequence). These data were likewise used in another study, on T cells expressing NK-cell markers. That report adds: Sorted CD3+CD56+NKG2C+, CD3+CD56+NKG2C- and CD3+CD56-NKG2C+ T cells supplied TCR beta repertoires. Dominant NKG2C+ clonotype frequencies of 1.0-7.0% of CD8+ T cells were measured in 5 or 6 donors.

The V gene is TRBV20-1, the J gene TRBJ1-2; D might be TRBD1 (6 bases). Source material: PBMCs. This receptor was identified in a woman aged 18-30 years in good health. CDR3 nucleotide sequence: TGCAGTGCTAGTTATGGGGGCGCGGAGGACTATGGCTACACCTTC. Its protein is CSASYGGAEDYGYTF.